One sample yielded the 17 T cell receptor beta chains listed below, sequenced in a study of T-cell memory formation after mild COVID-19. TCRdb fed the 5' RACE reads into MiXCR, producing one record per CDR3 protein. The data contain 190,000 or so distinct CDR3 sequences, about a fifth of them seen just once; the ten biggest clones take up 20% to 25%. Sequences were obtained from PBMCs or a T cell subset sorted from them (not recorded which). The receptors originated from an adult woman who had mild COVID-19 (a few samples of this study predate the infection). Cell type and time point are not known.

The chain links TRBV12-3 or TRBV12-4 to TRBJ1-2; TRBD1 is a possible D gene (5 bases). This CDR3 spans 12 amino acids. V lost 7 bases and J 7 bases, leaving 13 bases between the germline ends. Here the CDR3 DNA reads TGTGCCAGCACCCTCGGCAGGGCTGGCTACACCTTC. Translating it yields CASTLGRAGYTF.

The gene calls are TRBV6-2 or TRBV6-3 and TRBJ2-1; no definite D call. The germline gives CDR1 MNHEY, CDR2 SVGEGT. The CDR3 is 13 residues long. The germline V and J ends were trimmed by 0 bases and 8 bases, with 8 bases remaining between them. The CDR3 here is CASSYSNWDEQFF. The CDR3 DNA follows: TGTGCCAGCAGTTACTCGAACTGGGATGAGCAGTTCTTC.

The chain couples TRBV9 to TRBJ1-4; no definite D call. This CDR3 spans 16 amino acids. Between the trimmed V and J ends, which lost 0 bases and 0 bases, there was a span of 9 bases. Per germline, CDR1 SGDLS and CDR2 YYNGEE. CDR3: CASSVGREATNEKLFF. The DNA for the CDR3 is TGTGCCAGCAGCGTAGGACGGGAGGCAACTAATGAAAAACTGTTTTTT.

This clonotype has only a few counts. The genes are TRBV5-1 and TRBJ1-2; 7 positions agree with TRBD1. The V segment lost 4 bases and the J segment 6 bases; nucleotides outside the gene matches: 9. CDR3 length: 14 amino acids. Germline V gene data show CDR1 as SGHRS and CDR2 as YFSETQ. CDR3 residues: CASSGSTGMDGYTF. The CDR3 DNA follows: TGCGCCAGCAGCGGGTCGACAGGGATGGATGGCTACACCTTC.

This clonotype turned up a few times. The chain uses TRBV7-6 and TRBJ1-1, with D perhaps matching TRBD1 (5 bases). Trimming took 5 bases from V and 0 from J, leaving 10 bases between them. The germline V gene has CDR1 SGHVS and CDR2 FNYEAQ. The CDR3 length is 14 residues. CDR3 sequence reads: CASSHGGVNTEAFF. The CDR3 bases are TGTGCCAGCAGCCATGGGGGGGTGAACACTGAAGCTTTCTTT.

The rearrangement uses TRBV7-6 and TRBJ2-5; D not resolved. The CDR3 extends over 14 amino acids. The germline CDR1 and CDR2 sequences are SGHVS and FNYEAQ. V was cut by 1 base and J by 5 bases, with 11 bases left in between. This chain's CDR3 is CASSLVAPDETQYF. The DNA for the CDR3 is TGTGCCAGCAGCTTAGTGGCCCCTGATGAGACCCAGTACTTC.

This clonotype was observed a few times. The V gene is TRBV27, the J gene TRBJ2-2; D gene uncertain. Germline V gene lookup returns CDR1 MNHEY and CDR2 SMNVEV (reference sequence). There are 15 residues in the CDR3. V lost 5 bases and J lost 6, with 16 bases in between. The CDR3 region has the DNA TGTGCCAGCAGTACGACTGAACTCGTCGCCGGGGAGCTGTTTTTT. Protein: CASSTTELVAGELFF.

This clonotype was detected only a few times. The CDR3 here is CSVTDGEVGNYGYTF. CDR3 nucleotides: TGCAGCGTTACGGATGGGGAGGTCGGGAACTATGGCTACACCTTC. The chain combines TRBV29-1 with TRBJ1-2; D uncertain. Trimming pared 5 bases from V and 2 bases from J, leaving 18 bases between. CDR3 length: 15 amino acids. Germline V lookup: CDR1 SQVTM, CDR2 ANQGSEA.

This clonotype was seen more than once but under ten times. V and J are TRBV6-5 and TRBJ2-3, with TRBD2 identical over 8 bases. The CDR3 is 15 residues long. CDR1 is MNHEY, CDR2 SVGAGI, per germline. Germline trimming cut 5 bases from V and 5 bases from J; bases unmatched to any gene: 9. The CDR3 DNA sequence: TGTGCCAGCAGTATTGGGACTAGTAGGCTAGATACGCAGTATTTT. Translation: CASSIGTSRLDTQYF.

This clonotype has more than one count but fewer than ten. The chain employs TRBV7-2 and TRBJ1-4; TRBD1 is a possible D gene (5 bases). The V end lost 5 bases, the J end lost 7 bases, and 23 bases lay between the germline ends. Germline loops: CDR1 SGHTA, CDR2 FQGNSA. CDR3 size: 17 residues. CDR3: CASSLRPGPPAGEKLFF. The CDR3 coding sequence is TGTGCCAGCAGCCTCCGACCGGGACCCCCGGCAGGTGAAAAACTGTTTTTT.

This clonotype has a handful of counts. The rearrangement joins TRBV12-3 or TRBV12-4 to TRBJ2-1, with 7 bases aligning to TRBD2. This CDR3 has 12 residues. The V segment lost 5 bases and the J segment 8 bases; nucleotides outside the gene matches: 3. The CDR3: CASSPRGDEQFF. Here the CDR3 DNA reads TGTGCCAGCAGTCCCCGGGGGGATGAGCAGTTCTTC.

This clonotype was seen more than once but under ten times. This chain uses TRBV7-6 with TRBJ2-7, with D possibly matching TRBD1 (6 bases). The germline V gene encodes CDR1 SGHVS and CDR2 FNYEAQ. V was shortened by 1 base and J by 0 bases, with 16 bases between the two germline ends. This CDR3 is built from 17 residues. This CDR3 reads CASSLGRTGPNSYEQYF. Written as DNA, the CDR3 is TGTGCCAGCAGCTTAGGCCGAACAGGGCCCAACTCCTACGAGCAGTACTTC. Full variable domain (missing parts from reference TRBV7-6 and TRBJ2-7): GAGVSQSPRYKVTKRGQDVALRCDPISGHVSLYWYRQALGQGPEFLTYFNYEAQQDKSGLPNDRFSAERPEGSISTLTIQRTEQRDSAMYRCASSLGRTGPNSYEQYFGPGTRLTVT.

In its sample, this clonotype was seen a few times. The chain uses TRBV6-2 or TRBV6-3 and TRBJ1-2; 7 bases agree with TRBD1. This CDR3 comprises 17 residues. CDR1 is MNHEY, CDR2 SVGEGT, per germline. Trimming at V came to 6 bases and at J to 0 bases, leaving 13 bases not matched to a gene. CDR3 nucleotide sequence: TGTGCCAGCAGCCGCGGTAAGGGACAGCTTCCTAACTATGGCTACACCTTC. Protein product: CASSRGKGQLPNYGYTF.

In this sample, this clonotype turned up a few times. V is TRBV5-1 and J is TRBJ2-7; no firm D call. CDR1 SGHRS and CDR2 YFSETQ come from the germline V gene. The CDR3 has 16 residues. V lost 8 bases and J lost 2, with 23 bases in between. The chain's CDR3 is CASLTLEHTLAYEQYF. The DNA for the CDR3 is TGCGCCAGTCTTACCCTCGAGCACACCTTGGCCTACGAGCAGTACTTC.

In DNA form, the CDR3 reads TGTGCCAGCAGTTACTTGGAAGGGGTGACAGATACGCAGTATTTT. It encodes CASSYLEGVTDTQYF. V and J are TRBV6-5 and TRBJ2-3; D may be TRBD1 (5 bases). V was clipped by 1 base and J by 3 bases, with 11 bases between them. Germline V gene sequence: CDR1 MNHEY, CDR2 SVGAGI. The CDR3 is made up of 15 amino acids.

The rearrangement joins TRBV20-1 to TRBJ2-1, with TRBD1 as a possible D gene (5 bases). V was clipped by 3 bases and J by 3 bases, with 12 bases between them. CDR3 length equals 14 residues. Germline CDR1 and CDR2: DFQATT and SNEGSKA (reference sequence). The CDR3 nucleotides read TGCAGTGCTAGTGGTCTAGGGGACTACAATGAGCAGTTCTTC. This codes for CSASGLGDYNEQFF.

About this clonotype: The junction differs from germline at one of its ends, possibly a read error. The rearrangement links TRBV7-9 to TRBJ2-3; D remains ambiguous. CDR1 and CDR2 from the germline V gene are SEHNR and FQNEAQ (reference sequence). The CDR3 runs to 12 residues. The CDR3 DNA is TGTGCCGGCAGCTCCGGGCCAGATACGCAGTATTTT. Protein sequence: CAGSSGPDTQYF.